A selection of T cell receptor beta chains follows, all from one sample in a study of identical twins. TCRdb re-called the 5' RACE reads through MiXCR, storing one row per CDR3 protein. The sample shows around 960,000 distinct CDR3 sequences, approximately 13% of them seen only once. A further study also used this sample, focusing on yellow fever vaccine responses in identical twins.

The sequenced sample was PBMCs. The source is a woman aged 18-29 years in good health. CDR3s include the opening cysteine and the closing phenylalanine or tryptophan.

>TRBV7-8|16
CASTPSRVPKHNEQFF
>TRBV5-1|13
CASSSGANYGYTF
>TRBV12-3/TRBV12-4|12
CASNRDRETQYF
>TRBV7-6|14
CASSLFSTTQPQHF
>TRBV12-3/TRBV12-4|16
CASSFSRQGVGRGYTF
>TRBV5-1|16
CASSLGSTGGSGGYTF
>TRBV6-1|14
CASRAFGSGNTIYF
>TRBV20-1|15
CSARNPGQPHNEQFF
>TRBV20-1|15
CSATTPGRAADTQYF
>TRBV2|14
CASKNLVTTGELFF
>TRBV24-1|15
CATSDHRQAYNEQFF
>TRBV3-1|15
CASSPGASGRNEQFF
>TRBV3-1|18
CASSHALGVRDDTGELFF
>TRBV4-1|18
CASSQAQTSYSGYNEQFF
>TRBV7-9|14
CASSTDRVTYEQYF
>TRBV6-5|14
CASSYGTGGFEQYF
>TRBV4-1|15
CASSQKTGKDTEAFF
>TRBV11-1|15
CASSWTSGSVDEQFF
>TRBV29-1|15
CSVEGTSGSYNEQFF
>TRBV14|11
CASSQGVQAFF
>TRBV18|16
CASSPPKTVSTDTQYF
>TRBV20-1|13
CSARSVGAGELFF
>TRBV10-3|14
CAISDPGFGTEAFF
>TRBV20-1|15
CSARDRDYLTGELFF